A selection of T cell receptor beta chains follows, all from one sample in a study of blood T cell repertoires in COVID-19. Sequencing used immunoSEQ multiplex PCR; TCRdb keeps in-frame clones, though not all of them. This table holds roughly 260,000 clones, roughly 86% found once. Sequences were obtained from PBMCs or T cells enriched from blood (not recorded which). The receptors originated from a woman between 18 and 30 years old who had recovered from COVID-19. The CDR3 runs from the conserved cysteine through the conserved F or W. D genes are given only for firm matches. Only some rows state a clone size, as once, few, many or a class for expanded clones.

d_call: TRBD1; clone_size: many; v_call: TRBV6-5; j_call: TRBJ1-1; cdr3_nt: TGTGCCAGCAGGGGGACAGGGTCACCGAACACTGAAGCTTTCTTT; cdr3_aa: CASRGTGSPNTEAFF
d_call: TRBD2; clone_size: NA; v_call: TRBV7-9; j_call: TRBJ2-5; cdr3_nt: TGTGCCAGCCGCCGGCTAGCGGGACAAGAGACCCAGTACTTC; cdr3_aa: CASRRLAGQETQYF
d_call: NA; clone_size: NA; v_call: TRBV6-5; j_call: TRBJ1-4; cdr3_nt: TGTGCCAGCAGTTACAAACAGATTAATGAAAAACTGTTTTTT; cdr3_aa: CASSYKQINEKLFF
d_call: NA; clone_size: NA; v_call: TRBV7-2; j_call: TRBJ1-2; cdr3_nt: TGTGCCAGCAGCTTATTTGGAGGGGATGGCTACACCTTC; cdr3_aa: CASSLFGGDGYTF
d_call: TRBD1; clone_size: NA; v_call: TRBV7-2; j_call: TRBJ1-1; cdr3_nt: TGTGCCAGCAGCCCACGACAGGGAAGCACGCTCATAGTTGGAGCTTTCTTT; cdr3_aa: CASSPRQGSTLIVGAFF
d_call: NA; clone_size: NA; v_call: TRBV7-9; j_call: TRBJ2-6; cdr3_nt: TGTGCCAGCAGCTTAGGACATTCTGGGGCCAACGTCCTGACTTTC; cdr3_aa: CASSLGHSGANVLTF
d_call: NA; clone_size: NA; v_call: TRBV5-5; j_call: TRBJ2-1; cdr3_nt: TGTGCCAGCAGCTTGATCCCGGGAAGCAATGAGCAGTTCTTC; cdr3_aa: CASSLIPGSNEQFF
d_call: TRBD1; clone_size: NA; v_call: TRBV29-1; j_call: TRBJ2-5; cdr3_nt: TGCAGCGTTGAAGACCTCCGGGACAGGGAACAAGAGACCCAGTACTTC; cdr3_aa: CSVEDLRDREQETQYF
d_call: NA; clone_size: NA; v_call: TRBV7-9; j_call: TRBJ1-3; cdr3_nt: TGTGCCAGCAGCTTATACGGCAGTGGAGGCTCTGGAAACACCATATATTTT; cdr3_aa: CASSLYGSGGSGNTIYF
d_call: NA; clone_size: NA; v_call: TRBV30; j_call: TRBJ2-2; cdr3_nt: TGTGCCTCCTCGCGGCGGGCGAACACCGGGGAGCTGTTTTTT; cdr3_aa: CASSRRANTGELFF
d_call: NA; clone_size: NA; v_call: TRBV7-3; j_call: TRBJ2-1; cdr3_nt: TGTGCCAGCAGACAAAACTCCTACAATGAGCAGTTCTTC; cdr3_aa: CASRQNSYNEQFF
d_call: NA; clone_size: NA; v_call: TRBV25-1; j_call: TRBJ2-3; cdr3_nt: TGTGCCAGCAGTGAATTAGTCTGGCCAGGGGGCACAGATACGCAGTATTTT; cdr3_aa: CASSELVWPGGTDTQYF
d_call: TRBD2; clone_size: NA; v_call: TRBV3-1/TRBV3-2; j_call: TRBJ2-2; cdr3_nt: TGTGCCAGCAGCCAACGTGGAGCGGGGTCCGGGGAGCTGTTTTTT; cdr3_aa: CASSQRGAGSGELFF
d_call: NA; clone_size: NA; v_call: TRBV5-6; j_call: TRBJ2-7; cdr3_nt: TGTGCCAGCAGCTTGGACGGATACACACCTAGCTCCTACGAGCAGTACTTC; cdr3_aa: CASSLDGYTPSSYEQYF
d_call: NA; clone_size: once; v_call: TRBV19; j_call: TRBJ1-1; cdr3_nt: TGTGCCAGTAGTCCAACGCAGGGGACGAACACTGAAGCTTTCTTT; cdr3_aa: CASSPTQGTNTEAFF
d_call: NA; clone_size: NA; v_call: TRBV30; j_call: TRBJ2-1; cdr3_nt: TGTGCCGGTGAGGTAAGCTCCTACAATGAGCAGTTCTTC; cdr3_aa: CAGEVSSYNEQFF
d_call: NA; clone_size: NA; v_call: TRBV29-1; j_call: TRBJ1-1; cdr3_nt: TGCAGCGGGTCCAGGGTGCAGGACACTGAAGCTTTCTTT; cdr3_aa: CSGSRVQDTEAFF
d_call: NA; clone_size: NA; v_call: TRBV7-9; j_call: TRBJ1-1; cdr3_nt: TGTGCCAGCAGCTTGGAGCCAGGGTATTGGGGCAAGAACACTGAAGCTTTCTTT; cdr3_aa: CASSLEPGYWGKNTEAFF
d_call: TRBD1; clone_size: NA; v_call: TRBV13; j_call: TRBJ2-7; cdr3_nt: TGTGCCAGCAGCTCCGGACAGGTCCCCTACGAGCAGTACTTC; cdr3_aa: CASSSGQVPYEQYF